This TCR beta chain was recorded in a study of cytomegalovirus exposure and HLA in healthy donors. Overall study findings and caveats: Sequencing had likely introduced a cluster of highly shared sequence variants as an artifact.

A note on this clone: The target antigen is unknown.

A multiplex PCR was run with 60 Vbeta primers and 13 Jbeta primers. Clones were sequenced by immunoSEQ multiplex PCR, and TCRdb holds only the in-frame ones, with some missing. The table for this sample gives approximately 110,000 clones. Source material: PBMCs. The source of this sequence is a man aged 18-30 years in good health and CMV-seronegative.

CDR3 DNA: TGTGCCAGCAGCTTGGAACAGGGCCCCACTGAAGCTTTCTTT. It yields the protein CASSLEQGPTEAFF. The chain is built from TRBV5-4 and TRBJ1-1, with D perhaps TRBD1 (6 bases). The CDR3 has 14 residues. The germline CDR1 and CDR2 sequences are SGHNT and YYREEE (reference sequence). V shed 0 bases and J shed 4 bases, with 10 bases lying between them.